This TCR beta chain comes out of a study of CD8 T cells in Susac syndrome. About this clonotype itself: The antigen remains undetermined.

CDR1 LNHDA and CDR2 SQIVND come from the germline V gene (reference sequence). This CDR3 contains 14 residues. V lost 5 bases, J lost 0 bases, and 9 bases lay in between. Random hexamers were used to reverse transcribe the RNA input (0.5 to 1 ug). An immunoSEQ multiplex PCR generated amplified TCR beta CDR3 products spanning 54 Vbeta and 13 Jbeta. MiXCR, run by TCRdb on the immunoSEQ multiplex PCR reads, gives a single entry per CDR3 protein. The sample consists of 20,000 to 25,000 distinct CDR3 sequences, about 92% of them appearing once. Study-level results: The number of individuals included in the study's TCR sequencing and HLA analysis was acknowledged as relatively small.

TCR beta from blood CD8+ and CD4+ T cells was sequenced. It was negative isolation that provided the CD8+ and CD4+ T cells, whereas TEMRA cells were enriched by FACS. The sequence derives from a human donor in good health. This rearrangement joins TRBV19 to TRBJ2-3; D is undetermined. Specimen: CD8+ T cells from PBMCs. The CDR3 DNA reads TGTGCCAGTAGTCTTCAGGATAGCACAGATACGCAGTATTTT. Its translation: CASSLQDSTDTQYF.